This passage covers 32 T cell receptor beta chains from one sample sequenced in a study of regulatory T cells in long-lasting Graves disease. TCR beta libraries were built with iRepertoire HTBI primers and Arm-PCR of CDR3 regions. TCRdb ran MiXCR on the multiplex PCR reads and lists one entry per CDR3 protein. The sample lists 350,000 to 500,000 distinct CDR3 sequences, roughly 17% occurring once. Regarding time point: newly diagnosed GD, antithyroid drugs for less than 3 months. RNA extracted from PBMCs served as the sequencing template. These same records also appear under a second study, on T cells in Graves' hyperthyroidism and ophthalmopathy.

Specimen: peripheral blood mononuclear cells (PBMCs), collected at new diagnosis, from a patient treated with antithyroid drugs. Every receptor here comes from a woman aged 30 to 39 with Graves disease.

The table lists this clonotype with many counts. In nucleotides, the CDR3 is TGTGCCAGCAGTTCGACTAGCGGGAGATTAAATGAGCAGTTCTTC. Translating it yields CASSSTSGRLNEQFF. The V call is TRBV28, the J call TRBJ2-1; 12 bases fit TRBD2. Trimming removed 4 bases from V and 7 bases from J; junction bases left unmatched: 5. CDR1 MDHEN and CDR2 SYDVKM come from the germline V gene. CDR3 length equals 15 residues.

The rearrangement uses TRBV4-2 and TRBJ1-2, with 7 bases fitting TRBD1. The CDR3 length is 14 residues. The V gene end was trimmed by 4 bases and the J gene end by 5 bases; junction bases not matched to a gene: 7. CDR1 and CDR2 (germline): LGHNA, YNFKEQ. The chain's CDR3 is CASSRVGTDYGYTF. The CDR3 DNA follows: TGTGCCAGCAGCCGCGTGGGGACAGATTATGGCTACACCTTC.

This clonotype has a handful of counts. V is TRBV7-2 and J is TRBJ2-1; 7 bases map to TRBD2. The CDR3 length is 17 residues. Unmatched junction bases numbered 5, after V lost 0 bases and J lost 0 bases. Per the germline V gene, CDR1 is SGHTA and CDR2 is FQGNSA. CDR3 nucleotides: TGTGCCAGCAGCTTAGCGTTGGGGACTAACTCCTACAATGAGCAGTTCTTC. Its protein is CASSLALGTNSYNEQFF. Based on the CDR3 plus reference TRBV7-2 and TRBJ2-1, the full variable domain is GAGVSQSPSNKVTEKGKDVELRCDPISGHTALYWYRQSLGQGLEFLIYFQGNSAPDKSGLPSDRFSAERTGGSVSTLTIQRTQQEDSAVYLCASSLALGTNSYNEQFFGPGTRLTVL.

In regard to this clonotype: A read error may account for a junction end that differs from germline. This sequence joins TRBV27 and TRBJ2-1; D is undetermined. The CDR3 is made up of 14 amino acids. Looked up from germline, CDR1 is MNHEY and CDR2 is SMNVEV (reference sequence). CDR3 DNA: TGTGCCGGCAGTTTATCGCTCAAGGCCCATGAGCAGTTCTTC. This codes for CAGSLSLKAHEQFF.

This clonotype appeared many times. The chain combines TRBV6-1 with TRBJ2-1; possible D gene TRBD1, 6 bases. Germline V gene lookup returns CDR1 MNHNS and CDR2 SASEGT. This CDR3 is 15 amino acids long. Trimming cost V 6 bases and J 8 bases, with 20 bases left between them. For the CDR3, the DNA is TGTGCCAGCAGAGCACAGGGTTCGGTTTTCGATGAGCAGTTCTTC. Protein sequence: CASRAQGSVFDEQFF.

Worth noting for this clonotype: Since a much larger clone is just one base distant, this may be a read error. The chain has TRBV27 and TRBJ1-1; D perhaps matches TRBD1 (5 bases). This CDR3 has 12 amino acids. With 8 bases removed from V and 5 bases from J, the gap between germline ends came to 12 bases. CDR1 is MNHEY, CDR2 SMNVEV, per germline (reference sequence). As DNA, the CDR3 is TGTGCCAGCCTCCTCGGGGGGACTGAAGCTTTCTTT. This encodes CASLLGGTEAFF.

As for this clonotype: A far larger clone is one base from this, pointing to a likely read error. This CDR3 reads CASSFAGLAPYNEQYF. Written as DNA, the CDR3 is TGTGCCAGCAGTTTCGCGGGACTAGCACCTTACAATGAGCAGTACTTC. The V gene is TRBV28, the J gene TRBJ2-5, with TRBD2 matching over 9 bases. The CDR3 has 16 residues. Germline CDR1 is MDHEN and CDR2 is SYDVKM. The V and J ends lost 3 bases and 11 bases, in that order; junction bases with no gene match: 16.

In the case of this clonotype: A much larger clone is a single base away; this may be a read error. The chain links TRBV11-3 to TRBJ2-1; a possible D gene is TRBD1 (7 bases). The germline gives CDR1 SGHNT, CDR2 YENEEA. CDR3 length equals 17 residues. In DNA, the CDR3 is TGTGCCAGCAGCTTGAGGATGTCGGAGGGGGCCTACAATGACCAGTTCTTC. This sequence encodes CASSLRMSEGAYNDQFF.

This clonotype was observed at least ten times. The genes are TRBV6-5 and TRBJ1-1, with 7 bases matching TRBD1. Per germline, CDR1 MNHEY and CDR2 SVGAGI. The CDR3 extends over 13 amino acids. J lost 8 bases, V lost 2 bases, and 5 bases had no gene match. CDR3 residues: CASSYLGTEEAFF. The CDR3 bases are TGTGCCAGCAGTTACCTGGGGACAGAGGAAGCTTTCTTT.

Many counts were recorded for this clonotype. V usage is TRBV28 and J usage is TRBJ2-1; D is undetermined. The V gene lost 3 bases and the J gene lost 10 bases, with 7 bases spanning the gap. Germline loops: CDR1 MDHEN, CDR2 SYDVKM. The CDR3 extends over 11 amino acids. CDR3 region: CASSLRVEQFF. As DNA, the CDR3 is TGTGCCAGCAGTTTGAGAGTCGAGCAGTTCTTC. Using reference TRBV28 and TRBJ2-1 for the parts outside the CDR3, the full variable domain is DVKVTQSSRYLVKRTGEKVFLECVQDMDHENMFWYRQDPGLGLRLIYFSYDVKMKEKGDIPEGYSVSREKKERFSLILESASTNQTSMYLCASSLRVEQFFGPGTRLTVL.

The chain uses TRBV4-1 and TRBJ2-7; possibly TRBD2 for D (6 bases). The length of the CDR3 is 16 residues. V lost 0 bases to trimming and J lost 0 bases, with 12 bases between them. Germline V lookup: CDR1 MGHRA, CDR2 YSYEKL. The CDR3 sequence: CASSQDSGRDSYEQYF. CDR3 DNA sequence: TGCGCCAGCAGCCAAGACTCGGGGCGGGACTCCTACGAGCAGTACTTC.

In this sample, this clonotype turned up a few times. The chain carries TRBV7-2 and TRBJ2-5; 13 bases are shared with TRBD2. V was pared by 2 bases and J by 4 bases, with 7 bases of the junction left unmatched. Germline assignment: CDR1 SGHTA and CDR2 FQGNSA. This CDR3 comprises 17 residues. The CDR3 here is CASSLPRLAGGGETQYF. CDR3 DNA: TGTGCCAGCAGCTTACCTCGACTAGCGGGAGGTGGAGAGACCCAGTACTTC.

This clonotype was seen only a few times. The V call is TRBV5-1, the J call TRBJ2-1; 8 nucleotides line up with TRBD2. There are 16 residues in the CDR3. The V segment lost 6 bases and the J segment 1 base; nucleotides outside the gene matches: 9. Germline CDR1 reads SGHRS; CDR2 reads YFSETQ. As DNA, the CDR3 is TGCGCCAGCAAGAGGTCCGGGAGGGTTTCCTACAATGAGCAGTTCTTC. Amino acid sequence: CASKRSGRVSYNEQFF.

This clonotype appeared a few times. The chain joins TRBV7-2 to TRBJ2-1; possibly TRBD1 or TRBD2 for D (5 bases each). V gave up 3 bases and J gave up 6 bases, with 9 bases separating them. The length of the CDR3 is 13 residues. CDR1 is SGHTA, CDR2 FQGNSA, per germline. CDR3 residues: CASSFQGRNEQFF. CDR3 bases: TGTGCCAGCAGCTTTCAGGGACGCAATGAGCAGTTCTTC. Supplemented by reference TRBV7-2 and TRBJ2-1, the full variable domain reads GAGVSQSPSNKVTEKGKDVELRCDPISGHTALYWYRQSLGQGLEFLIYFQGNSAPDKSGLPSDRFSAERTGGSVSTLTIQRTQQEDSAVYLCASSFQGRNEQFFGPGTRLTVL.

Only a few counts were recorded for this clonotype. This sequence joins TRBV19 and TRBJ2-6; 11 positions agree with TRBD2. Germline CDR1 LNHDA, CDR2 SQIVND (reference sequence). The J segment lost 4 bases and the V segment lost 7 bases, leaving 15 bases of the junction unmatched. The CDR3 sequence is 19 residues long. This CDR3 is CASNALAGASHSGANVLTF. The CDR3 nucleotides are TGTGCCAGTAACGCACTAGCGGGAGCCTCCCACTCCGGGGCCAACGTCCTGACTTTC. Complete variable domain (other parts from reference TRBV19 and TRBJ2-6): DGGITQSPKYLFRKEGQNVTLSCEQNLNHDAMYWYRQDPGQGLRLIYYSQIVNDFQKGDIAEGYSVSREKKESFPLTVTSAQKNPTAFYLCASNALAGASHSGANVLTFGAGSRLTVL.

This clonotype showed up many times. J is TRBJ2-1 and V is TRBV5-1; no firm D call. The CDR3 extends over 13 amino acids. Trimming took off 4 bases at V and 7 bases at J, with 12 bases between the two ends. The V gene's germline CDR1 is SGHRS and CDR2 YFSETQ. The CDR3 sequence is CASSRWGPNEQFF. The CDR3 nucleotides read TGCGCCAGCAGCAGGTGGGGTCCTAATGAGCAGTTCTTC.

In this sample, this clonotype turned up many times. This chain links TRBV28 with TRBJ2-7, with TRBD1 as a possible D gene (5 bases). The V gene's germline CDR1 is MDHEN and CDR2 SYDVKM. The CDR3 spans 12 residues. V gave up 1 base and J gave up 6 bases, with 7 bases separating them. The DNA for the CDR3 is TGTGCCAGCAGTTTATCAGGGTTCGAGCAGTACTTC. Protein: CASSLSGFEQYF.

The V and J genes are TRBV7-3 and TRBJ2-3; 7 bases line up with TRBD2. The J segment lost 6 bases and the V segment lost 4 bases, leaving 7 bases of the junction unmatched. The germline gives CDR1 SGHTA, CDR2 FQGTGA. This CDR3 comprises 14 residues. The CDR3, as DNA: TGTGCCAGCAGCTACTCTGGCGGGAGCGATACGCAGTATTTT. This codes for CASSYSGGSDTQYF. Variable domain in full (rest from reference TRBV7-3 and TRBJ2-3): GAGVSQTPSNKVTEKGKYVELRCDPISGHTALYWYRQSLGQGPEFLIYFQGTGAADDSGLPNDRFFAVRPEGSVSTLKIQRTERGDSAVYLCASSYSGGSDTQYFGPGTRLTVL.

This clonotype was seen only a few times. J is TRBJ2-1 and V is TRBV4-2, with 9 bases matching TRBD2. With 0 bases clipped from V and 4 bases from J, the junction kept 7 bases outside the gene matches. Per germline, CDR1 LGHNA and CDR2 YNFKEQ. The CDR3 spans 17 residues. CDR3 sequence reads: CASSQDPPGLAYNEQFF. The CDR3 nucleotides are TGTGCCAGCAGCCAAGACCCGCCGGGACTAGCATACAATGAGCAGTTCTTC.

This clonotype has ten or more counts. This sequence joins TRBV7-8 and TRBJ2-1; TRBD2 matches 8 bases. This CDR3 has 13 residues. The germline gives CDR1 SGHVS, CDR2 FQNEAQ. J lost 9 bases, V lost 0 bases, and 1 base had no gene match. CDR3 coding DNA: TGTGCCAGCAGCTTAGCTCTAGCGGGTGAGCAGTTCTTC. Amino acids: CASSLALAGEQFF. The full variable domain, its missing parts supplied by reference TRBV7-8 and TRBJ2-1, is GAGVSQSPRYKVAKRGQDVALRCDPISGHVSLFWYQQALGQGPEFLTYFQNEAQLDKSGLPSDRFFAERPEGSVSTLKIQRTQQEDSAVYLCASSLALAGEQFFGPGTRLTVL.

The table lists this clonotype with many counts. CDR3 region: CASRPSGQVTEAFF. The CDR3, as DNA: TGTGCCAGCAGACCCTCGGGCCAGGTCACTGAAGCTTTCTTT. The chain joins TRBV6-1 to TRBJ1-1; D remains ambiguous. The V gene's germline CDR1 is MNHNS and CDR2 SASEGT. Trimming left V 6 bases short and J 4 bases short, with 15 bases between. This CDR3 has 14 amino acids.

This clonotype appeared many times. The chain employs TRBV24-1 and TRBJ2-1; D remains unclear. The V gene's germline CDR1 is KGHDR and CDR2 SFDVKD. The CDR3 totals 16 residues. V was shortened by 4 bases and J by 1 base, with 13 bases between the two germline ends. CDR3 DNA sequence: TGTGCCACCAGTGACCAGACTCTCCGATCCTACAATGAGCAGTTCTTC. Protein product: CATSDQTLRSYNEQFF.

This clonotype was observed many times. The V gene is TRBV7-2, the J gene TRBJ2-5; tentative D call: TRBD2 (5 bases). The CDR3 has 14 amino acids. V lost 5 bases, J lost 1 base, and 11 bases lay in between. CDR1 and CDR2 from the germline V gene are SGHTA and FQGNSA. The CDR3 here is CASSPDGIQETQYF. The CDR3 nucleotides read TGTGCCAGCAGCCCCGACGGGATCCAAGAGACCCAGTACTTC.

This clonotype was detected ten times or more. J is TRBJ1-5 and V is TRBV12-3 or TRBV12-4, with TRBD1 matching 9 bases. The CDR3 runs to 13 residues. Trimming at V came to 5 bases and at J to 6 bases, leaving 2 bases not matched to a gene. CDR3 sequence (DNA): TGTGCCAGCAGTGGGGACAGGGCTCAGCCCCAGCATTTT. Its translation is CASSGDRAQPQHF.

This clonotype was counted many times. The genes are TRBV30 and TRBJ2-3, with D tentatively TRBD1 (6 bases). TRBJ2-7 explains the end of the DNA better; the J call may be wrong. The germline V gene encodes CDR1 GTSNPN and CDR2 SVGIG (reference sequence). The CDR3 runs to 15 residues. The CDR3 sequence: CAWKGDRRTSYEQYF. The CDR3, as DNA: TGTGCCTGGAAGGGCGACAGGAGGACATCCTACGAGCAGTACTTC.

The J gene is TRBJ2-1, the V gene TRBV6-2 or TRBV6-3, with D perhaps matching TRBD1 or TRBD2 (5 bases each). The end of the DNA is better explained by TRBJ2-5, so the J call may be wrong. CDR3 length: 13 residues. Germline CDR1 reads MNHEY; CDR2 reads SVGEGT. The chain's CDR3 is CASRLSEGETQYF. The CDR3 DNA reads TGTGCCAGCAGGCTCTCAGAGGGGGAGACCCAGTACTTC.

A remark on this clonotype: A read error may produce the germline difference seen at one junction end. DNA for the CDR3: TGCAGTACTAGAGATGATAGGGGAACCCACAATGAGCAGTTCTTC. Encoded protein: CSTRDDRGTHNEQFF. The rearrangement links TRBV20-1 to TRBJ2-1; D may match TRBD1 or TRBD2 (5 bases each). From germline, CDR1 is DFQATT and CDR2 SNEGSKA (reference sequence). This CDR3 contains 15 residues.

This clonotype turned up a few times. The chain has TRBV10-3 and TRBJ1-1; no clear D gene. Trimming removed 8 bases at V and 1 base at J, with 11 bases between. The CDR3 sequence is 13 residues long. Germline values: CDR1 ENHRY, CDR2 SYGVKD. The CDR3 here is CAIARQPNTEAFF. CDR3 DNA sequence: TGTGCCATCGCCCGGCAGCCGAACACTGAAGCTTTCTTT.

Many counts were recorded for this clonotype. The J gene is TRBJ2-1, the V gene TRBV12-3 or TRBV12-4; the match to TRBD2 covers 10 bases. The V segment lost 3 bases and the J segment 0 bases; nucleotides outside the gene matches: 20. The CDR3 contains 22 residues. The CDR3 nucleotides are TGTGCCAGCAGTTTCTTAGCCTTTTCTAGCGGGGGTCCCCCTAGCTCCTACAATGAGCAGTTCTTC. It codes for CASSFLAFSSGGPPSSYNEQFF.

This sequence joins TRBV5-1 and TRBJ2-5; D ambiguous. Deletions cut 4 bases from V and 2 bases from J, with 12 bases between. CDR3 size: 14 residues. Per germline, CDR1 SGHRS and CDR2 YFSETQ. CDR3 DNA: TGCGCCAGCAGCCCCCGACATATGCAAGAGACCCAGTACTTC. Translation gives CASSPRHMQETQYF.

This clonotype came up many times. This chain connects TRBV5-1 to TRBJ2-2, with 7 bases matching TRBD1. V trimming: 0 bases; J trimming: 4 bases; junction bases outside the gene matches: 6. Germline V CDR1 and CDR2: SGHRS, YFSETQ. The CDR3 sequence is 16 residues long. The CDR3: CASSLAENRGTGELFF. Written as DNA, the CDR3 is TGCGCCAGCAGCTTGGCCGAGAACAGGGGCACCGGGGAGCTGTTTTTT.

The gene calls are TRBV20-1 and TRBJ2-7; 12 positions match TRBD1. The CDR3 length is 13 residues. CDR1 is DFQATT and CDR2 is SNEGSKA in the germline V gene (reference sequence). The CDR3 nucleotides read TGCATCGCCGGGACAGGGGGCTTTAACGAGCAGTACTTC. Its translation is CIAGTGGFNEQYF.